Presented here are 6 T cell receptor beta chains from one specimen sequenced in a study of blood T cell repertoires in COVID-19. Profiling relied on immunoSEQ multiplex PCR, and the TCRdb table lists in-frame clones only, not all of them. Of some 250,000 clones in the sample, around 82% were seen once. Sequenced: peripheral blood. These receptors came from a woman aged 18-29 years with acute or convalescent COVID-19.

The chain links TRBV19 to TRBJ2-7; D might be TRBD2 (5 bases). With 2 bases removed from V and 6 bases from J, the gap between germline ends came to 8 bases. This CDR3 comprises 12 residues. CDR1 and CDR2 (germline): LNHDA, SQIVND (reference sequence). CDR3 amino acids: CASSILAGEQYF. CDR3 bases: TGTGCCAGTAGTATACTAGCCGGCGAGCAGTACTTC.

The chain is built from TRBV12-5 and TRBJ2-7; TRBD2 matches 13 bases. Germline assignment: CDR1 LGHNT and CDR2 FRNRAP. The V and J ends lost 7 bases and 2 bases, in that order; junction bases with no gene match: 11. The CDR3 is 17 amino acids. The CDR3 DNA reads TGTGCTAGTGCCAAAGGACTAGCGGGAGAAGGGACCTACGAGCAGTACTTC. Amino acid sequence: CASAKGLAGEGTYEQYF.

This clone came up a few times. The chain has TRBV18 and TRBJ2-4, with 11 nucleotides matching TRBD2. The junction had 3 bases not matched to a gene; V was cut back by 2 bases and J by 6 bases. Germline CDR1 KGHSH, CDR2 LQKENI. CDR3 length equals 15 residues. CDR3 nucleotide sequence: TGTGCCAGCTCACCAGTAGCGGGAGGGGGAAACATTCAGTACTTC. Its protein product is CASSPVAGGGNIQYF.

The CDR3 nucleotides read TGTGCTAGTGGTACCGGACAGGGAGGGGAGACCCAGTACTTC. This sequence encodes CASGTGQGGETQYF. V gene TRBV12-5 combines with J gene TRBJ2-5; D is perhaps TRBD1 (8 bases). Germline assignment: CDR1 LGHNT and CDR2 FRNRAP. The CDR3 totals 14 residues. V lost 5 bases and J 5 bases, leaving 15 bases between the germline ends.

This chain uses TRBV30 with TRBJ2-1; D may be TRBD2 (6 bases). The CDR3 spans 13 residues. V lost 0 bases to trimming and J lost 9 bases, with 12 bases between them. CDR1 and CDR2 from the germline V gene are GTSNPN and SVGIG (reference sequence). CDR3 in amino acids: CAWSVLGGTEQFF. For the CDR3, the DNA is TGTGCCTGGAGTGTACTCGGGGGAACTGAGCAGTTCTTC.

V gene TRBV2 combines with J gene TRBJ2-3; a possible D gene is TRBD2 (6 bases). This CDR3 contains 16 residues. From germline, CDR1 is SNHLY and CDR2 FYNNEI. The germline V and J ends were trimmed by 7 bases and 2 bases, with 19 bases remaining between them. CDR3 amino acids: CASTVNRAGTTDTQYF. The CDR3, as DNA: TGTGCCAGCACCGTTAATCGGGCGGGGACCACAGATACGCAGTATTTT.